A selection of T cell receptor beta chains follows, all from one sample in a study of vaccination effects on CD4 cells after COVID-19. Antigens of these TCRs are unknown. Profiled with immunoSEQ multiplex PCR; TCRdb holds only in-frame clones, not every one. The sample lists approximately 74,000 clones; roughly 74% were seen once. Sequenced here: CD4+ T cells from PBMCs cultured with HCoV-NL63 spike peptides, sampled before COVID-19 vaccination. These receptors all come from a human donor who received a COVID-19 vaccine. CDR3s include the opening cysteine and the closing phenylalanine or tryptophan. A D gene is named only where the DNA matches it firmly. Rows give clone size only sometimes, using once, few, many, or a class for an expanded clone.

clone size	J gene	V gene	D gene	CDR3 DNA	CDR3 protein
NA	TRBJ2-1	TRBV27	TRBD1	TGTGCCAGCAGTCCACCGGGACAGACCTACAATGAGCAGTTCTTC	CASSPPGQTYNEQFF
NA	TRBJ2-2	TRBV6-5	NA	TGTGCCAGCAGTTACTCCTTCGGGGGAACCGGGGAGCTGTTTTTT	CASSYSFGGTGELFF
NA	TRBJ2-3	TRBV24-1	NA	TGTGCCACCAGTCCCCAGGGTACAGATACGCAGTATTTT	CATSPQGTDTQYF
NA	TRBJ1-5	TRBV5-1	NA	TGCGCCAGCAGTTTGGACTGGGGCAATCAGCCCCAGCATTTT	CASSLDWGNQPQHF
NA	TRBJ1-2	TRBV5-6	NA	TGTGCCAGCAGCCCCGTAGGGGGGACCCTATATGGCTACACCTTC	CASSPVGGTLYGYTF
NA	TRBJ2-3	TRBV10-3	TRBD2	TGTGCCATCAGTGAGGCCCCGGGGGGGTTCACAGATACGCAGTATTTT	CAISEAPGGFTDTQYF
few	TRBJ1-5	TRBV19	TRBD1	TGTGCCAGTAGTATAGGGGGACAGGGTGTAGGGGCCCAGCATTTT	CASSIGGQGVGAQHF
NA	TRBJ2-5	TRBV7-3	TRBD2	TGTGCCAGCAGCGTAGCGGGGGGGAGAGAGACCCAGTACTTC	CASSVAGGRETQYF
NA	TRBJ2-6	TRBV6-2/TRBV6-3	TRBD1	TGTGCCAGCAGCCCAGGGGGCACACCCTCTGGGGCCAACGTCCTGACTTTC	CASSPGGTPSGANVLTF
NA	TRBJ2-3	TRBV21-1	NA	TGTGCCAGCAGCAAAGGAGAGCGGGGGGGCCGCACAGATACGCAGTATTTT	CASSKGERGGRTDTQYF
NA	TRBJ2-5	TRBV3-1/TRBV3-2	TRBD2	TGTGCCAGCAGCCAAGGGGGACTAGCGTGGCCAGGGGGGAGTCAAGAGACCCAGTACTTC	CASSQGGLAWPGGSQETQYF
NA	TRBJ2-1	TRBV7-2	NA	TGTGCCAGCAGCCCCGGGACTCCTGTTTCCTACAATGAGCAGTTCTTC	CASSPGTPVSYNEQFF
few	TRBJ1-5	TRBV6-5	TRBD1	TGTGCCAGCAGAAACGACAGGGGGAGCAATCAGCCCCAGCATTTT	CASRNDRGSNQPQHF
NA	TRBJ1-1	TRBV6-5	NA	TGTGCCAGCAGGGCGACATTCTCGGACAAGTCTGAAGCTTTCTTT	CASRATFSDKSEAFF
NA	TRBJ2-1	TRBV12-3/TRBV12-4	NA	TGTGCCAGCAGTTCCATAGGACAGAAGCAGTTCTTC	CASSSIGQKQFF
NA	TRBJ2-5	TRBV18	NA	TGTGCCAGCTCACCATCGGCCACTAATCAAGAGACCCAGTACTTC	CASSPSATNQETQYF
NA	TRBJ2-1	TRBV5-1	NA	TGCGCCAGCAGCTTGGCCGCCGGGACACCGAATCCGAATGAGCAGTTCTTC	CASSLAAGTPNPNEQFF
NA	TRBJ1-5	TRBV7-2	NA	TGTGCCAGCAGCGTCAACCCCGGGAGGGAGCCCCAGCATTTT	CASSVNPGREPQHF
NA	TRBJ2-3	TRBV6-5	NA	TGTGCCACCAACCGTGGAGGGGGGAATACGCAGTATTTT	CATNRGGGNTQYF
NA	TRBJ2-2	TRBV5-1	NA	TGCGCCAGCAGCTCCAATGAAGCAGGGATCGGGGAGCTGTTTTTT	CASSSNEAGIGELFF
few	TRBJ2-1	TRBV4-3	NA	TGCGCCAGCAGCCAAGATAAGCATAGGGTGATTCATGAGCAGTTCTTC	CASSQDKHRVIHEQFF
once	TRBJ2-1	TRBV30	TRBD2	TGTGCCTGGAGTGTAATGTCCCTAGCGGGGGTCTCCTCCTACAATGAGCAGTTCTTC	CAWSVMSLAGVSSYNEQFF
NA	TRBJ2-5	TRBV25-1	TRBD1	TGTGCCAGCAGTGACGTGTCAGGGGGCGGTGAGACCCAGTACTTC	CASSDVSGGGETQYF
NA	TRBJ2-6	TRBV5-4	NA	TGTGCCAGCAGCTTGGGCGGGGTTGGGGCCAACGTCCTGACTTTC	CASSLGGVGANVLTF
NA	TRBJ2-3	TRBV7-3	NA	TGTGCCAGCAGCTTAAAATTGGGGTCAGATACGCAGTATTTT	CASSLKLGSDTQYF
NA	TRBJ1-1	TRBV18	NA	TGTGCCAGCTCACCCGAGGACAGAGGAATGAACACTGAAGCTTTCTTT	CASSPEDRGMNTEAFF
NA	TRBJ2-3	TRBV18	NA	TGTGCCAGCTCAACCCAGGGGCGGTCAGATACGCAGTATTTT	CASSTQGRSDTQYF
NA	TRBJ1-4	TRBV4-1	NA	TGCGCCAGCAGCAACGTCCGTCAGGTAGGCCGTGAAAAACTGTTTTTT	CASSNVRQVGREKLFF
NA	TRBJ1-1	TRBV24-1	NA	TGTGCCACCAGTGATCTGAACACTGAAGCTTTCTTT	CATSDLNTEAFF
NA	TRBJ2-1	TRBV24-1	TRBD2	TGTGCCACCAGTGACCCTGGACTAGGAGGGTACAATGAGCAGTTCTTC	CATSDPGLGGYNEQFF
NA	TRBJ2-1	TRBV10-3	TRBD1	TGTGCCATCACCGGGACAGGGGAGGGTGAGCAGTTCTTC	CAITGTGEGEQFF
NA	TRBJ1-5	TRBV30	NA	TGTGCCTGGAGCGGGACCGCTGCACGCAATCAGCCCCAGCATTTT	CAWSGTAARNQPQHF
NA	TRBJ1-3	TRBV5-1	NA	TGCGCCAGCACCCAGGGTTCTGGGTTCTCTGGAAACACCATATATTTT	CASTQGSGFSGNTIYF
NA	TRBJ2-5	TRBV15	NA	TGTGCCACCGCCCGTGGGGGATCGTCCCAAGAGACCCAGTACTTC	CATARGGSSQETQYF
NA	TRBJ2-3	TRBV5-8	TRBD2	TGTGCCAGCCCTAGCGGGGGGCCCACAGATACGCAGTATTTT	CASPSGGPTDTQYF
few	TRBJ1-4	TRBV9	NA	TGTGCCAGCAGCGTAGGGTTAACTGAAAAACTGTTTTTT	CASSVGLTEKLFF
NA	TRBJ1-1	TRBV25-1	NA	TGTGCCAGCAGTGAATCCCCCTTCCCAGGTGGGGGGACTGAAGCTTTCTTT	CASSESPFPGGGTEAFF
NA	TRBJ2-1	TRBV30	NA	TGTGCCTGGAGCGTGGGCCCACCGGGGGATGAGCAGTTCTTC	CAWSVGPPGDEQFF
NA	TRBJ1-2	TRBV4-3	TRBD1	TGCGCCAGCAGCCAAGATATCGGCAGGGGGCATGGCTACACCTTC	CASSQDIGRGHGYTF
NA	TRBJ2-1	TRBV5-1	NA	TGCGCCAGCAGCTTGGACAGGCCGGACAATGAGCAGTTCTTC	CASSLDRPDNEQFF
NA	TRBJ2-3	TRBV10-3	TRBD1	TGTGCCATCAGCGCAGGACAGGGGGTTAGGGATACGCAGTATTTT	CAISAGQGVRDTQYF
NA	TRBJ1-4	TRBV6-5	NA	TGTGCCAGCAGCCCCCGTGCCGTGTATGAAAAACTGTTTTTT	CASSPRAVYEKLFF
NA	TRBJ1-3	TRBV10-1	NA	TGCGCCAGCAGTGAAATCGGGCCCCAGTTCGACACCATATATTTT	CASSEIGPQFDTIYF
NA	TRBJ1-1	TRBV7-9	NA	TGTGCCAGCAGCCTACTGACTGAAGCTTTCTTT	CASSLLTEAFF
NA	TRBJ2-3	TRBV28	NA	TGTGCCAGCAGCGAAGGGGGGAGGAGCACAGATACGCAGTATTTT	CASSEGGRSTDTQYF
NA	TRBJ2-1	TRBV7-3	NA	TGTGCCAGCAGCTTAACGGGGGCCCTCCAGGGGCAGTTCTTC	CASSLTGALQGQFF
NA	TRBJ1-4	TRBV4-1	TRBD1	TGCGCCAGCAGCCAGACGACAGGGGGCTGGGAAAAACTGTTTTTT	CASSQTTGGWEKLFF
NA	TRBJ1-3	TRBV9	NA	TGTGCCAGCAGCCTAGACTGGGGCTCTGGAAACACCATATATTTT	CASSLDWGSGNTIYF